These 24 T cell receptor beta chains originate from one sample sequenced in a study of cytomegalovirus exposure and HLA in healthy donors. Primers for the PCR totalled 60 Vbeta and 13 Jbeta. TCRdb keeps only in-frame clones here, not all; method: immunoSEQ multiplex PCR. In the table there are 150,000 to 200,000 clones, over 65% of which are singletons. Sequencing used PBMCs. The receptors were gathered from a man aged 18 to 30 in good health and CMV-seropositive.

V and J are TRBV28 and TRBJ2-7; possible D gene TRBD2, 6 bases. V was cut by 4 bases and J by 3 bases, with 22 bases left in between. The CDR3 is made up of 17 amino acids. CDR1 and CDR2 (germline): MDHEN, SYDVKM. The CDR3 sequence is CASSSPGDSPGHYEQYV. The CDR3 DNA follows: TGTGCCAGCAGTTCCCCGGGGGATTCTCCAGGTCACTACGAGCAGTACGTC.

This clone was seen more than once but under ten times. The chain links TRBV7-8 to TRBJ2-2; D gene ambiguous. Germline values: CDR1 SGHVS, CDR2 FQNEAQ. Deletions cut 1 base from V and 0 bases from J, with 6 bases between. The CDR3 runs 15 residues. Written as DNA, the CDR3 is TGTGCCAGCAGCTTAGGCAGGTCGAACACCGGGGAGCTGTTTTTT. It encodes CASSLGRSNTGELFF.

J is TRBJ2-2 and V is TRBV5-1; 9 nucleotides match TRBD1. CDR1 is SGHRS, CDR2 YFSETQ, per germline. With V trimmed by 4 bases and J by 4 bases, 5 bases remained unmatched. CDR3 size: 15 residues. CDR3 residues: CASSAQGASTGELFF. The CDR3 nucleotides read TGCGCCAGCAGCGCACAGGGGGCTAGCACCGGGGAGCTGTTTTTT.

V and J are TRBV7-2 and TRBJ2-5; D is unresolved. V was trimmed by 5 bases and J by 5 bases, leaving 6 bases between them. Germline V gene sequence: CDR1 SGHTA, CDR2 FQGNSA. This CDR3 comprises 11 residues. CDR3 region: CASSPLETQYF. The CDR3 bases are TGTGCCAGCAGCCCGTTGGAGACCCAGTACTTC.

This clone was picked up one time. V usage is TRBV9 and J usage is TRBJ2-3; D uncertain. The CDR3 has 15 amino acids. Germline assignment: CDR1 SGDLS and CDR2 YYNGEE. The V end lost 2 bases, the J end lost 4 bases, and 14 bases lay between the germline ends. CDR3 residues: CASSVGAYESDTQYF. In nucleotides, the CDR3 is TGTGCCAGCAGCGTCGGAGCGTACGAATCAGATACGCAGTATTTT.

The CDR3 region is CASSLRQLNTEAFF. CDR3 sequence (DNA): TGTGCCAGCAGTTTACGACAGCTGAACACTGAAGCTTTCTTT. The chain carries TRBV28 and TRBJ1-1, with D possibly being TRBD1 (5 bases). Germline CDR1 reads MDHEN; CDR2 reads SYDVKM. V lost 2 bases and J lost 0, with 7 bases in between. This CDR3 has 14 amino acids.

The CDR3 is CASSEGGGNQPQHF. DNA of the CDR3: TGTGCCAGCAGTGAAGGCGGGGGGAATCAGCCCCAGCATTTT. The genes are TRBV6-4 and TRBJ1-5; a weak D match, TRBD1 (5 bases). V lost 3 bases and J lost 4, with 10 bases in between. This CDR3 contains 14 residues. Germline CDR1 reads MRHNA; CDR2 reads SNTAGT.

This clone showed up just once. The genes are TRBV7-8 and TRBJ1-1, with 7 positions matching TRBD1. The CDR3 sequence is 17 residues long. The ends lost 5 bases at V and 10 bases at J; junction bases unmatched: 22. The germline V gene encodes CDR1 SGHVS and CDR2 FQNEAQ. Written as DNA, the CDR3 is TGTGCCAGCAGCAATCCTAGCCAAACCCAGGGGGTTAAGGGAGCTTTCTTT. This gives the protein CASSNPSQTQGVKGAFF. The variable domain in full, completed from reference TRBV7-8 and TRBJ1-1, reads GAGVSQSPRYKVAKRGQDVALRCDPISGHVSLFWYQQALGQGPEFLTYFQNEAQLDKSGLPSDRFFAERPEGSVSTLKIQRTQQEDSAVYLCASSNPSQTQGVKGAFFGQGTRLTVV.

J is TRBJ2-2 and V is TRBV9; 8 positions agree with TRBD1. The CDR3 is 14 residues long. The germline gives CDR1 SGDLS, CDR2 YYNGEE. After removal of 5 bases from V and 4 bases from J, the junction contained 4 bases not matched to a gene. The CDR3 nucleotides are TGTGCCAGCAGGAGGACAGGGTCCACCGGGGAGCTGTTTTTT. It translates to CASRRTGSTGELFF.

This rearrangement joins TRBV6-5 to TRBJ1-2; D is possibly TRBD1 (5 bases). The germline V and J ends were trimmed by 6 bases and 8 bases, with 13 bases remaining between them. The CDR3 is 12 residues long. Germline V gene sequence: CDR1 MNHEY, CDR2 SVGAGI. CDR3 sequence reads: CASRKDKGGYTF. The CDR3 bases are TGTGCCAGCAGAAAGGACAAGGGCGGCTACACCTTC.

Details on this clone: Additional DNA sequences in this sample encode the identical CDR3. The rearrangement links TRBV5-1 to TRBJ2-3, with D perhaps matching TRBD1 (6 bases). Trimming removed 4 bases at V and 4 bases at J, with 13 bases between. This CDR3 has 14 amino acids. The germline V gene has CDR1 SGHRS and CDR2 YFSETQ. CDR3 sequence reads: CASSEGQGSDTQYF. For the CDR3, the DNA is TGCGCCAGCAGCGAGGGACAAGGCTCAGATACGCAGTATTTT.

This chain connects TRBV28 to TRBJ2-2, with D perhaps TRBD1 (5 bases). Germline assignment: CDR1 MDHEN and CDR2 SYDVKM. The CDR3 totals 14 residues. Trimming took 3 bases from V and 5 from J, leaving 10 bases between them. The CDR3, as DNA: TGTGCCAGCAGTTTCCAGGGAAGGACCGGGGAGCTGTTTTTT. Translating it yields CASSFQGRTGELFF.

J is TRBJ2-7 and V is TRBV6-1, with D possibly being TRBD2 (7 bases). Germline V CDR1 and CDR2: MNHNS, SASEGT. The CDR3 is 13 residues long. V lost 6 bases and J 1 base, leaving 10 bases between the germline ends. The CDR3 DNA follows: TGTGCCAGCAGGGGGGGGCGATCCTACGAGCAGTACGTC. Amino acid sequence: CASRGGRSYEQYV.

The chain recombines TRBV27 with TRBJ1-2; TRBD1 aligns across 11 bases. In germline, CDR1 is MNHEY, CDR2 SMNVEV (reference sequence). The CDR3 loop spans 14 amino acids. Unmatched junction bases numbered 2, after V lost 5 bases and J lost 3 bases. In DNA, the CDR3 is TGTGCCAGCAGTGAGGGACAGGGGGACTATGGCTACACCTTC. Protein sequence: CASSEGQGDYGYTF.

The chain carries TRBV6-5 and TRBJ1-6; D possibly corresponds to TRBD1 (6 bases). CDR3 length: 14 residues. The V gene lost 2 bases and the J gene lost 8 bases, with 10 bases spanning the gap. The germline gives CDR1 MNHEY, CDR2 SVGAGI. The CDR3 bases are TGTGCCAGCAGTTACCGGGACACGCATTCACCCCTCCACTTT. The encoded protein is CASSYRDTHSPLHF.

This clone was observed a handful of times. The V and J genes are TRBV30 and TRBJ1-5; D not certain. V was clipped by 1 base and J by 5 bases, with 15 bases between them. Germline lookup yields CDR1 GTSNPN and CDR2 SVGIG (reference sequence). This CDR3 contains 15 residues. The CDR3 DNA sequence: TGTGCCTGGAGTGATGGAGCCCAGAGCTATCAGCCCCAGCATTTT. Residues: CAWSDGAQSYQPQHF.

The chain recombines TRBV28 with TRBJ1-6, with D unclear. The CDR3 is made up of 16 amino acids. V was shortened by 6 bases and J by 0 bases, with 12 bases between the two germline ends. Germline V lookup: CDR1 MDHEN, CDR2 SYDVKM. CDR3 sequence reads: CASSPTTSSYNSPLHF. Here the CDR3 DNA reads TGTGCCAGCAGCCCGACGACAAGCTCCTATAATTCACCCCTCCACTTT.

This clone has a handful of counts. V usage is TRBV28 and J usage is TRBJ1-2; 8 bases line up with TRBD1. Germline assignment: CDR1 MDHEN and CDR2 SYDVKM. The CDR3 runs to 15 residues. J lost 3 bases, V lost 8 bases, and 11 bases had no gene match. The CDR3 DNA reads as TGTGCCAGCGAGTGGGCAGGGGGCGCCGACTATGGCTACACCTTC. It encodes CASEWAGGADYGYTF.

There are a few counts of this clone. The chain carries TRBV6-5 and TRBJ1-5, with no clear D. Germline V CDR1 and CDR2: MNHEY, SVGAGI. V lost 5 bases and J 4 bases, leaving 12 bases between the germline ends. There are 14 residues in the CDR3. CDR3 sequence (DNA): TGTGCCAGCAGTAACGGACGGGAGAATCAGCCCCAGCATTTT. Residues: CASSNGRENQPQHF.

As concerns this clone: Other DNA sequences in the same sample also yield this CDR3. The chain employs TRBV6-1 and TRBJ2-1, with no clear D. The CDR3 covers 15 residues. CDR1 is MNHNS and CDR2 is SASEGT in the germline V gene. V was clipped by 3 bases and J by 0 bases, with 9 bases between them. The CDR3 sequence: CASSEETGSYNEQFF. The CDR3 DNA reads as TGTGCCAGCAGTGAGGAGACTGGCTCCTACAATGAGCAGTTCTTC.

The gene calls are TRBV7-9 and TRBJ1-2; possibly TRBD1 for D (5 bases). V was clipped by 2 bases and J by 2 bases, with 6 bases between them. Germline CDR1 SEHNR, CDR2 FQNEAQ (reference sequence). The CDR3 totals 13 residues. The CDR3 sequence is CASSLRGNYGYTF. The DNA of the CDR3 is TGTGCCAGCAGCTTACGGGGGAACTATGGCTACACCTTC.

The chain is built from TRBV14 and TRBJ2-1; 9 bases agree with TRBD2. V shed 1 base and J 0 bases; nucleotides not matched to a gene: 1. Germline CDR1 and CDR2: SGHDN and FVKESK. This CDR3 spans 16 amino acids. The CDR3: CASSQVSGSSYNEQFF. In nucleotides, the CDR3 is TGTGCCAGCAGCCAAGTTAGCGGGAGCTCCTACAATGAGCAGTTCTTC.

The chain combines TRBV5-6 with TRBJ2-5, with 7 bases fitting TRBD2. Germline V gene data show CDR1 as SGHDT and CDR2 as YYEEEE. Germline trimming cut 0 bases from V and 11 bases from J; bases unmatched to any gene: 7. The CDR3 runs 13 residues. CDR3 nucleotide sequence: TGTGCCAGCAGCTTGGTTGAGCTGCGGGGGCAGTACTTC. Amino acids: CASSLVELRGQYF.

This chain uses TRBV7-9 with TRBJ1-2; 8 positions match TRBD1. With 5 bases clipped from V and 8 bases from J, the junction kept 10 bases outside the gene matches. Germline-derived CDR1 and CDR2 are SEHNR and FQNEAQ (reference sequence). The CDR3 has 14 residues. The CDR3 DNA is TGTGCCAGCAGCCCCTGGACAGGGATTGAGGGCTACACCTTC. The encoded protein is CASSPWTGIEGYTF.